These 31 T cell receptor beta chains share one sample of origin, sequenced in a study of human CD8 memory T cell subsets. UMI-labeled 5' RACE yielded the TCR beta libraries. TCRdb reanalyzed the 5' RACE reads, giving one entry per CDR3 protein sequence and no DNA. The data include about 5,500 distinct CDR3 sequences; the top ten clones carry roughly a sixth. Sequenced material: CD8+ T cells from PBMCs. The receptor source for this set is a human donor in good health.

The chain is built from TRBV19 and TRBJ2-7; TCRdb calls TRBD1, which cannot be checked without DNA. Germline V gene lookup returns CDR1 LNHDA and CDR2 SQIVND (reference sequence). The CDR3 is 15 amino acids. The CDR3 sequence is CASMGTGMGGHEQYF.

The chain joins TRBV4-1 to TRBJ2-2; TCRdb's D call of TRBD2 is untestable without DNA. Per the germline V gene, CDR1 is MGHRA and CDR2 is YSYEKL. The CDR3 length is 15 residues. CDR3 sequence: CASSQGLSSTGELFF.

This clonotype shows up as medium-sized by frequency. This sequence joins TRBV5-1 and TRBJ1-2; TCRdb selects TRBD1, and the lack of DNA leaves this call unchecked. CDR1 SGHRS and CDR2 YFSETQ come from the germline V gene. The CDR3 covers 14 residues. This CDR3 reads CASSLSGHFEGYTF.

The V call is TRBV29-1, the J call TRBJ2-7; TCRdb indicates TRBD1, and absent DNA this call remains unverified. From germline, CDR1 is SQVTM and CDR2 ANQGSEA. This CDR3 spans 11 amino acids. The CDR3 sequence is CSVDLTGEQYF.

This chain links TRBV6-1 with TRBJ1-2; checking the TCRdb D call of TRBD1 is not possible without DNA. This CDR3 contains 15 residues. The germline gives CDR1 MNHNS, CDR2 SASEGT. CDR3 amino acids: CASSEGTGGAYGYTF.

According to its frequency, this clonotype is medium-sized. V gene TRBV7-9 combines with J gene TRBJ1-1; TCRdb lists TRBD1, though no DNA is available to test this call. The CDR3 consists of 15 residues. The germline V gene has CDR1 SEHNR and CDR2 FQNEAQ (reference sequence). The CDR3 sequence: CASSLGSGARTEAFF.

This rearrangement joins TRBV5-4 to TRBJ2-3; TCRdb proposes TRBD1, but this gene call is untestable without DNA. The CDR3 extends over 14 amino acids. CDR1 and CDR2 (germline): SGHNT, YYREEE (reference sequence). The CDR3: CASSLSPATDTQYF.

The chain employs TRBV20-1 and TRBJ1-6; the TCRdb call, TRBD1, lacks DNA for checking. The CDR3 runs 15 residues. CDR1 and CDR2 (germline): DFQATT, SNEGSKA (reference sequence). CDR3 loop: CSARRQENYNSPLHF.

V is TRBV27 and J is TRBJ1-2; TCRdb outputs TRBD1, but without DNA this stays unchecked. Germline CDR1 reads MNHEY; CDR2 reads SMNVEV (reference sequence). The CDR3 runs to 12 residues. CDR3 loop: CATRWQGYGYTF.

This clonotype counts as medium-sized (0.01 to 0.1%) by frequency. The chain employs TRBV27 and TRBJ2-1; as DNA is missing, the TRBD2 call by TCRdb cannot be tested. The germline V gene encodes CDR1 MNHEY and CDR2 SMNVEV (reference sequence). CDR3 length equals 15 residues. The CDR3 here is CASRPLAGGFNEQFF.

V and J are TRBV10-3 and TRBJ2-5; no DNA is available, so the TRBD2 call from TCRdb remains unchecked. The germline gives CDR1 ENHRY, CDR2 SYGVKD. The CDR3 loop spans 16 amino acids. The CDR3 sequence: CAIRADSGGAGETQYF.

CDR3 in amino acids: CASSQARTGNEQFF. The chain carries TRBV3-1 and TRBJ2-1; TCRdb lists TRBD2, though no DNA is available to test this call. This CDR3 has 14 residues. Germline V gives CDR1 LGHDT, CDR2 YNNKEL (reference sequence).

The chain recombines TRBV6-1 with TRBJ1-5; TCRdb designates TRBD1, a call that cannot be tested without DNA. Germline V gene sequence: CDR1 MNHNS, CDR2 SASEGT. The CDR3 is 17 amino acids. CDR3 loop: CASISNPPTVGNQPQHF.

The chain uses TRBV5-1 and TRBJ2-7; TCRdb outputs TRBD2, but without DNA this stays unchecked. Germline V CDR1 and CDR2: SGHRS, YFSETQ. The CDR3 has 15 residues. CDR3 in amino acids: CASSLEAVSSYEQYF.

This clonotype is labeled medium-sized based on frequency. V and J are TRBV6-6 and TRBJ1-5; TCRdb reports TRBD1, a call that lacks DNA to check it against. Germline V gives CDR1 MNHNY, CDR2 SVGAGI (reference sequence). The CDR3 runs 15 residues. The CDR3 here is CASPFGLSGNQPQHF.

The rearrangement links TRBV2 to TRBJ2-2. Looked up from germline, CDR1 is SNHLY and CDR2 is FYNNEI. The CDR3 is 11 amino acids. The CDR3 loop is CASSVSGELFF. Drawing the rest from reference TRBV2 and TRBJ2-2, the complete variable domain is EPEVTQTPSHQVTQMGQEVILRCVPISNHLYFYWYRQILGQKVEFLVSFYNNEISEKSEIFDDQFSVERPDGSNFTLKIRSTKLEDSAMYFCASSVSGELFFGEGSRLTVL.

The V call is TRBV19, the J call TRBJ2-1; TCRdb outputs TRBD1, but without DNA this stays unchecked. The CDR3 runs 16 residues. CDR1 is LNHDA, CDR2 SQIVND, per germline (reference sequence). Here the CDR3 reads CASSILRTGGYNEQFF.

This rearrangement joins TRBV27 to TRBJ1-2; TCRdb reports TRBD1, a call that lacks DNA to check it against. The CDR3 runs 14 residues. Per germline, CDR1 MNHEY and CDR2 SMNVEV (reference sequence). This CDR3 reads CASSPGGLGAGYTF.

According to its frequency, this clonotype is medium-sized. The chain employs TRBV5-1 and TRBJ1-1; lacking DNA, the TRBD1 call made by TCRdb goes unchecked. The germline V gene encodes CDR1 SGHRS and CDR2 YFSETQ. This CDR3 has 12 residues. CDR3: CASTGGRTEAFF. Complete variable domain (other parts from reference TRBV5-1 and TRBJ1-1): KAGVTQTPRYLIKTRGQQVTLSCSPISGHRSVSWYQQTPGQGLQFLFEYFSETQRNKGNFPGRFSGRQFSNSRSEMNVSTLELGDSALYLCASTGGRTEAFFGQGTRLTVV.

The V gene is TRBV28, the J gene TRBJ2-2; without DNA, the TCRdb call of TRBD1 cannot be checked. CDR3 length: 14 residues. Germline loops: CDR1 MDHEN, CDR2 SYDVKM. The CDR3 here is CASNPGGETGELFF.

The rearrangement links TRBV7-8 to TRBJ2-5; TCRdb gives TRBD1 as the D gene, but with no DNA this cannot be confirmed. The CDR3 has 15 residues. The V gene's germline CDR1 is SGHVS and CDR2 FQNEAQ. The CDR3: CASSSQVGRQETQYF. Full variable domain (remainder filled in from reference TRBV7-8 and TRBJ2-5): GAGVSQSPRYKVAKRGQDVALRCDPISGHVSLFWYQQALGQGPEFLTYFQNEAQLDKSGLPSDRFFAERPEGSVSTLKIQRTQQEDSAVYLCASSSQVGRQETQYFGPGTRLLVL.

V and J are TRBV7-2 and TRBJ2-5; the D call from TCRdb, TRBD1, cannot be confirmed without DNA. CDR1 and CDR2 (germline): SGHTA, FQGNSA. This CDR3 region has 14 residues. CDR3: CASSPRDWGETQYF.

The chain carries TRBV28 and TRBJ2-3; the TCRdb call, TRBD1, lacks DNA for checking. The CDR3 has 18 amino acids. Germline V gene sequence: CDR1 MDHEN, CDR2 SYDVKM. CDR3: CASSLKGRGDPSTDTQYF.

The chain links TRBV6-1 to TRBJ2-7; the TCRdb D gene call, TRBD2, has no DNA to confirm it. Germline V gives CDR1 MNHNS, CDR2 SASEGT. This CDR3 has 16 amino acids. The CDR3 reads CASSEVRALSSYEQYF.

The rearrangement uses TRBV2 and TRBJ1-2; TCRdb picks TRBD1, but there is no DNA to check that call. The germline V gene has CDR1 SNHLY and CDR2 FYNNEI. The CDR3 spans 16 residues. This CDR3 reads CASTSRSGQGDYGYTF.

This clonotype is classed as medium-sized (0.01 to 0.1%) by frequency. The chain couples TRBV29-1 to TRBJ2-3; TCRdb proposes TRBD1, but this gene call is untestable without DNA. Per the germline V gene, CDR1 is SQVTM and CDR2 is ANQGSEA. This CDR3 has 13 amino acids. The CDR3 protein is CSVVRGFTDTQYF.

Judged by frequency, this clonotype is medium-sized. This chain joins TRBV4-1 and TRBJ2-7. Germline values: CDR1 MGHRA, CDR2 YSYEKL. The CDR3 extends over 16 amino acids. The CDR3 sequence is CASSQLENSDAYEQYF.

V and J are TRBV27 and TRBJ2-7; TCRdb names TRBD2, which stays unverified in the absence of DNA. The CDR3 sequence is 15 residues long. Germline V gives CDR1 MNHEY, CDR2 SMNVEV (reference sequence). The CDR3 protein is CASGITSGSSNEQYF.

CDR3: CASSDGGRNEQFF. The chain carries TRBV6-4 and TRBJ2-1; there is no DNA to check the TCRdb D call of TRBD1. CDR3 size: 13 residues. The germline V gene has CDR1 MRHNA and CDR2 SNTAGT.

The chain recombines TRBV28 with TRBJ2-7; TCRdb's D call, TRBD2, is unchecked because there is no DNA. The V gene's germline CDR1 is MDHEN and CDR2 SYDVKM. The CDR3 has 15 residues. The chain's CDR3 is CASSLTASGTYEQYF.

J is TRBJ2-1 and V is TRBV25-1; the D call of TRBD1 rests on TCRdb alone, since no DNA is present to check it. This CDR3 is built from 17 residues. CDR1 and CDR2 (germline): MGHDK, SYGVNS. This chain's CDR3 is CASSGGAARLFYNEQFF. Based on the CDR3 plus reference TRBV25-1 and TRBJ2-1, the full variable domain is EADIYQTPRYLVIGTGKKITLECSQTMGHDKMYWYQQDPGMELHLIHYSYGVNSTEKGDLSSESTVSRIRTEHFPLTLESARPSHTSQYLCASSGGAARLFYNEQFFGPGTRLTVL.